This TCR beta chain originates from a study of T cell responses to AZD1222 COVID-19 vaccine. Study outcomes and limitations: Seropositive status at baseline applied to only six AZD1222 recipients. Reports indicate that nearly half of spike-specific TCRs are directed at unmutated variant regions. Distributed over spike, vaccine-associated CD4 TCRs predominated at 160-218 and 743-854. None of the repertoires were sampled until the peak T cell response had passed.

With regard to this clone: Its target is not known.

Here immunoSEQ multiplex PCR was the method, and the copy in TCRdb shows in-frame clones only, minus some. The sample carries more than 100,000 clones, under 95% recorded once. Sequencing was performed on peripheral blood, taken 28 days after the second AZD1222 dose. This receptor was obtained from an adult who received the AZD1222 COVID-19 vaccine.

The CDR3 DNA follows: TGTGCCAGCACCCCAGCCCCAACCGCTAACTATGGCTACACCTTC. It yields the protein CASTPAPTANYGYTF. The chain recombines TRBV7-9 with TRBJ1-2; D is uncertain. Trimming shortened V by 7 bases and J by 0 bases, and 15 bases separated the two germline ends. The CDR3 has 15 residues. In germline, CDR1 is SEHNR, CDR2 FQNEAQ (reference sequence). Complete variable domain (other parts from reference TRBV7-9 and TRBJ1-2): DTGVSQNPRHKITKRGQNVTFRCDPISEHNRLYWYRQTLGQGPEFLTYFQNEAQLEKSRLLSDRFSAERPKGSFSTLEIQRTEQGDSAMYLCASTPAPTANYGYTFGSGTRLTVV.